The 18 T cell receptor beta chains given below trace back to one sample, sequenced in a study of shared clonotypes between healthy human individuals. In the naive CD8 group, cells lacked CD45RO and were positively selected for CCR7, so terminally differentiated effector memory CD45RA+ cells were left out. Libraries were prepared by immunoSEQ multiplex PCR; TCRdb keeps only in-frame clonotypes and omits some of them. The sample lists 1.5 million to 2.5 million clones, about 95% seen once, with roughly 1.2% in the top ten. Input material: naive CD8+ T cells sorted from blood. The receptors were gathered from a man aged 18 to 30 in good health.

The chain couples TRBV19 to TRBJ1-1; 7 bases fit TRBD1. V trimming: 3 bases; J trimming: 5 bases; junction bases outside the gene matches: 3. Looked up from germline, CDR1 is LNHDA and CDR2 is SQIVND (reference sequence). The CDR3 spans 13 residues. This CDR3 is CASSITGVTEAFF. The CDR3 region has the DNA TGTGCCAGTAGTATCACAGGGGTTACTGAAGCTTTCTTT. Drawing the rest from reference TRBV19 and TRBJ1-1, the complete variable domain is DGGITQSPKYLFRKEGQNVTLSCEQNLNHDAMYWYRQDPGQGLRLIYYSQIVNDFQKGDIAEGYSVSREKKESFPLTVTSAQKNPTAFYLCASSITGVTEAFFGQGTRLTVV.

The chain uses TRBV28 and TRBJ1-2; possible D gene TRBD1, 6 bases. Trimming stripped 2 bases from V and 7 bases from J, with 11 bases between. This CDR3 has 13 amino acids. Germline V gene data show CDR1 as MDHEN and CDR2 as SYDVKM. Written as DNA, the CDR3 is TGTGCCAGCAGTTTACGGGGGGCAGGTGGCTACACCTTC. Translation gives CASSLRGAGGYTF.

The chain is built from TRBV4-1 and TRBJ1-1; D gene ambiguous. CDR3 length: 14 amino acids. With 4 bases removed from V and 3 bases from J, the gap between germline ends came to 12 bases. Germline V gene lookup returns CDR1 MGHRA and CDR2 YSYEKL. The CDR3 loop reads CASSLVSVDTEAFF. The CDR3 region has the DNA TGCGCCAGCAGCCTAGTGAGTGTGGACACTGAAGCTTTCTTT.

V and J are TRBV11-2 and TRBJ2-7; unclear D gene. The CDR3 covers 13 residues. In germline, CDR1 is SGHAT, CDR2 FQNNGV. Trimming removed 2 bases at V and 1 base at J, with 6 bases between. The CDR3: CASSLFTSYEQYF. CDR3 coding DNA: TGTGCCAGCAGCTTATTCACATCCTACGAGCAGTACTTC.

The rearrangement links TRBV7-9 to TRBJ2-7; possibly TRBD1 or TRBD2 for D (5 bases each). The germline V gene has CDR1 SEHNR and CDR2 FQNEAQ (reference sequence). V was trimmed by 1 base and J by 7 bases, leaving 17 bases between them. The CDR3 is made up of 15 amino acids. CDR3: CASSLVGRTLGEQYF. The CDR3 DNA reads as TGTGCCAGCAGCTTAGTGGGTCGGACACTAGGGGAGCAGTACTTC.

The count of this clone is one. This chain joins TRBV7-3 and TRBJ2-7; unclear D gene. The germline V and J ends were trimmed by 1 base and 3 bases, with 19 bases remaining between them. The CDR3 covers 17 residues. Looked up from germline, CDR1 is SGHTA and CDR2 is FQGTGA. This CDR3 is CASSLNGPRKPFYEQYF. The CDR3 bases are TGTGCCAGCAGCTTAAACGGACCCAGGAAACCTTTCTACGAGCAGTACTTC.

V is TRBV7-9 and J is TRBJ2-2; possibly TRBD2 for D (6 bases). The CDR3 runs to 15 residues. V was clipped by 3 bases and J by 4 bases, with 12 bases between them. Germline CDR1 SEHNR, CDR2 FQNEAQ (reference sequence). CDR3 residues: CASSFGGGITGELFF. The CDR3 DNA reads TGTGCCAGCAGCTTCGGGGGAGGAATCACCGGGGAGCTGTTTTTT.

V and J are TRBV27 and TRBJ2-1; perhaps TRBD1 as D (6 bases). Germline V gene data show CDR1 as MNHEY and CDR2 as SMNVEV (reference sequence). The V and J ends lost 3 bases and 6 bases respectively, with 21 bases between them. CDR3 size: 17 residues. This CDR3 reads CASSFQTWGPLLNEQFF. The CDR3 nucleotides read TGTGCCAGCAGTTTTCAGACATGGGGGCCTCTTCTCAATGAGCAGTTCTTC.

The chain recombines TRBV5-1 with TRBJ2-6; D call uncertain. V lost 3 bases and J 0 bases, leaving 10 bases between the germline ends. Per germline, CDR1 SGHRS and CDR2 YFSETQ. This CDR3 has 16 residues. CDR3 residues: CASSSGPSSGANVLTF. The DNA for the CDR3 is TGCGCCAGCAGCTCCGGCCCGAGCTCTGGGGCCAACGTCCTGACTTTC.

This chain uses TRBV28 with TRBJ1-2; 12 bases fit TRBD1. CDR3 length: 18 amino acids. CDR1 and CDR2 from the germline V gene are MDHEN and SYDVKM. V shed 10 bases and J 3 bases; nucleotides not matched to a gene: 18. DNA for the CDR3: TGTGCCACCCTTCGGGCAGAGATGGGACAGGGGGCTTACTATGGCTACACCTTC. Translation: CATLRAEMGQGAYYGYTF.

Regarding this clone: Compared with germline, one end of the junction differs, possibly owing to a read error. V and J are TRBV11-2 and TRBJ2-7, with D perhaps being TRBD1 or TRBD2 (5 bases each). The CDR3 loop spans 10 amino acids. CDR1 and CDR2 (germline): SGHAT, FQNNGV. The CDR3 nucleotides are TGTGCCAGCAGCTCGGGGCTACAGGACTTC. Translating gives CASSSGLQDF.

The rearrangement links TRBV6-5 to TRBJ2-7; perhaps TRBD1 as D (5 bases). V lost 0 bases and J 0 bases, leaving 12 bases between the germline ends. Germline CDR1 is MNHEY and CDR2 is SVGAGI. CDR3 length: 16 amino acids. CDR3 in DNA: TGTGCCAGCAGTTACTCGACAGAGGCGAGCTCCTACGAGCAGTACTTC. Translated: CASSYSTEASSYEQYF.

This chain uses TRBV9 with TRBJ2-5, with 12 nucleotides matching TRBD2. Germline assignment: CDR1 SGDLS and CDR2 YYNGEE. The CDR3 consists of 16 residues. The V gene end was trimmed by 4 bases and the J gene end by 5 bases; junction bases not matched to a gene: 9. The CDR3 DNA follows: TGTGCCAGCAGCCCGACCTGGCTAGCGGGAGGGGAGACCCAGTACTTC. Its translation is CASSPTWLAGGETQYF.

The chain links TRBV6-6 to TRBJ2-3; D may be TRBD1 (6 bases). The germline V and J ends were trimmed by 5 bases and 4 bases, with 16 bases remaining between them. Germline CDR1 is MNHNY and CDR2 is SVGAGI (reference sequence). This CDR3 has 15 residues. The CDR3 coding sequence is TGTGCCAGCAGTCATTACAGGGCTGGCGCAGATACGCAGTATTTT. Its protein product is CASSHYRAGADTQYF.

The chain couples TRBV5-1 to TRBJ1-2; D is unclear. Germline CDR1 is SGHRS and CDR2 is YFSETQ. With 2 bases removed from V and 4 bases from J, the gap between germline ends came to 12 bases. CDR3 size: 14 residues. The CDR3 DNA follows: TGCGCCAGCAGCTTAGGAGGGTTCAGCTATGGCTACACCTTC. Protein product: CASSLGGFSYGYTF.

The chain uses TRBV10-1 and TRBJ2-6, with a tentative D call TRBD1 (5 bases). The CDR3 is 15 residues long. The germline V and J ends were trimmed by 5 bases and 1 base, with 9 bases remaining between them. The V gene's germline CDR1 is WNHNN and CDR2 SYGVQD (reference sequence). The CDR3 reads CASSPKGSGANVLTF. In nucleotides, the CDR3 is TGCGCCAGCAGTCCAAAGGGGTCTGGGGCCAACGTCCTGACTTTC.

The chain uses TRBV13 and TRBJ2-5, with D maybe TRBD1 (5 bases). Germline V gene data show CDR1 as PRHDT and CDR2 as FYEKMQ (reference sequence). This CDR3 spans 17 amino acids. V was shortened by 0 bases and J by 3 bases, with 17 bases between the two germline ends. Here the CDR3 DNA reads TGTGCCAGCAGCTTAGGATCCAGGGATCGGGTGGAAGAGACCCAGTACTTC. This codes for CASSLGSRDRVEETQYF.

V is TRBV7-9 and J is TRBJ2-3, with 8 positions matching TRBD2. The CDR3 contains 18 residues. The V gene's germline CDR1 is SEHNR and CDR2 FQNEAQ (reference sequence). V trimming: 1 base; J trimming: 4 bases; junction bases outside the gene matches: 13. The CDR3 loop reads CASSLVVSGREVPDTQYF. CDR3 coding DNA: TGTGCCAGCAGCTTAGTCGTGAGCGGGAGAGAGGTCCCAGATACGCAGTATTTT.